The 3 T cell receptor beta chains below come from one sample, sequenced in a study of T cell responses to AZD1222 COVID-19 vaccine. The assay was immunoSEQ multiplex PCR, and TCRdb's table has in-frame clones only and misses some. The profile covers some 130,000 clones, with about 91% appearing a single time and approximately 2.5% taken by the ten largest. The sequencing here drew on peripheral blood, taken on day 0 of AZD1222 vaccination. These receptors all stem from an adult in good health.

The CDR3 protein is CASSLTSVYNEQFF. CDR3 nucleotide sequence: TGTGCCAGCAGCCTGACTAGCGTATACAATGAGCAGTTCTTC. The V gene is TRBV7-2, the J gene TRBJ2-1; 8 nucleotides align to TRBD2. The CDR3 covers 14 residues. Germline V CDR1 and CDR2: SGHTA, FQGNSA. V lost 5 bases to trimming and J lost 4 bases; unmatched junction nucleotides: 4.

V is TRBV7-8 and J is TRBJ2-2, with D hard to call. The CDR3 has 17 residues. V was shortened by 1 base and J by 2 bases, with 14 bases between the two germline ends. Looked up from germline, CDR1 is SGHVS and CDR2 is FQNEAQ. CDR3 nucleotides: TGTGCCAGCAGCTTAGTTGGGGTTGGGGTCAACACCGGGGAGCTGTTTTTT. It is translated as CASSLVGVGVNTGELFF.

The V call is TRBV19, the J call TRBJ2-2; D is perhaps TRBD2 (5 bases). The CDR3 totals 14 residues. CDR1 and CDR2 (germline): LNHDA, SQIVND (reference sequence). The ends were cut back, 5 bases at V and 6 bases at J, with 13 bases in the middle. Here the CDR3 reads CASSPTGFSGELFF. The CDR3 DNA sequence: TGTGCCAGTAGTCCCACGGGGTTTTCCGGGGAGCTGTTTTTT.